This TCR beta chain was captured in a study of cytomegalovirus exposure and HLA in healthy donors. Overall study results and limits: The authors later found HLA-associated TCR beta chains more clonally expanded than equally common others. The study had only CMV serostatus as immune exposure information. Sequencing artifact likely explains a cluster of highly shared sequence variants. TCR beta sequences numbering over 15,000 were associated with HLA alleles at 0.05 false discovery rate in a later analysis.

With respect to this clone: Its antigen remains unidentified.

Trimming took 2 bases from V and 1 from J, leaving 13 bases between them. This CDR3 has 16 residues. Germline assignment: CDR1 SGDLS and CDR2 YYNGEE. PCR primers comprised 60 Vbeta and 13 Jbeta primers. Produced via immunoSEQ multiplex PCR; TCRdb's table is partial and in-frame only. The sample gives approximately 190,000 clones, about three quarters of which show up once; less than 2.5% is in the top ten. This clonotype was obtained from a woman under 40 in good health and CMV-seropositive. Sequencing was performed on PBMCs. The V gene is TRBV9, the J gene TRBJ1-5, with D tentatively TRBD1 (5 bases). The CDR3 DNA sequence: TGTGCCAGCAGCGTTAAAGGGGAGGCGAGCAATCAGCCCCAGCATTTT. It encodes CASSVKGEASNQPQHF.